Included here is one T cell receptor (beta chain) sequence, with context. The entry originates in a study of T cell responses to AZD1222 COVID-19 vaccine. CDR3 length: 15 amino acids. CDR1 and CDR2 from the germline V gene are MNHEY and SVGAGI. Trimming took 4 bases from V and 6 from J, leaving 18 bases between them. This table comes from immunoSEQ multiplex PCR, and its TCRdb copy is limited to in-frame clones, with some not included. The sample includes about 160,000 clones, 80% to 90% of them seen just once. The sample consisted of peripheral blood, taken on day 0 of AZD1222 vaccination. The chain combines TRBV6-5 with TRBJ1-2, with a possible D match to TRBD1 (5 bases). This receptor was obtained from an adult in good health. The chain's CDR3 is CASSSGQLLLNGYTF. CDR3 DNA: TGTGCCAGCAGTTCAGGACAACTACTACTCAATGGCTACACCTTC.